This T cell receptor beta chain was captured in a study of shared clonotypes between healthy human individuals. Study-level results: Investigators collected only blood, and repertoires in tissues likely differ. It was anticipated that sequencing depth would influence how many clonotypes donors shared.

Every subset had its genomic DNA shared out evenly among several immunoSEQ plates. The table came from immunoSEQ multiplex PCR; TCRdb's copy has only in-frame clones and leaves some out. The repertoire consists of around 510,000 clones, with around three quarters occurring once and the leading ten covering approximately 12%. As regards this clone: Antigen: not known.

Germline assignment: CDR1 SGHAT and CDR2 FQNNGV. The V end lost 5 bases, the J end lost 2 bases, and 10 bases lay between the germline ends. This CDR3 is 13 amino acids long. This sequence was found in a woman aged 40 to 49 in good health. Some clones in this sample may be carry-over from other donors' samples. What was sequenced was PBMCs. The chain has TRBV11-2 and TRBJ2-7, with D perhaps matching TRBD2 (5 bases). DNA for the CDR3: TGTGCCAGCAGCCCGACGGGGACCTACGAGCAGTACTTC. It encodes CASSPTGTYEQYF.